Each of the 7 T cell receptor beta chains below was sequenced from the same sample in a study of T-cell memory formation after mild COVID-19. TCRdb recomputed calls from the 5' RACE reads with MiXCR, one row per CDR3 protein. Counted here are about 110,000 distinct CDR3 sequences, 17% occurring once; the ten biggest clones make up 28%. The material sequenced was PBMCs or a T cell subset sorted from them (not recorded which). Receptors originate from an adult woman who had mild COVID-19 (a few samples of this study predate the infection). Cell type and time point are not known.

There are a few counts of this clonotype. The chain combines TRBV19 with TRBJ2-5, with D possibly matching TRBD2 (6 bases). Germline CDR1 reads LNHDA; CDR2 reads SQIVND (reference sequence). V shed 3 bases and J shed 5 bases, with 10 bases lying between them. This CDR3 contains 13 residues. CDR3 in amino acids: CASSIAGPETQYF. CDR3 nucleotides: TGTGCCAGTAGTATTGCGGGACCGGAGACCCAGTACTTC.

This clonotype appeared a few times. The chain combines TRBV7-6 with TRBJ2-1; 9 bases match TRBD2. The CDR3 runs 19 residues. Trimming at V came to 2 bases and at J to 4 bases, leaving 15 bases not matched to a gene. From germline, CDR1 is SGHVS and CDR2 FNYEAQ. CDR3: CASSLSSIGSSGTYNEQFF. For the CDR3, the DNA is TGTGCCAGCAGCTTATCGTCGATCGGGTCTAGCGGGACTTACAATGAGCAGTTCTTC.

The chain employs TRBV4-2 and TRBJ1-4, with 7 nucleotides matching TRBD1. With 2 bases clipped from V and 8 bases from J, the junction kept 11 bases outside the gene matches. The CDR3 sequence is 16 residues long. The germline gives CDR1 LGHNA, CDR2 YNFKEQ. CDR3 protein: CASSQHLQGGGEKLFF. CDR3 nucleotide sequence: TGTGCCAGCAGCCAACACCTACAAGGGGGCGGCGAAAAACTGTTTTTT.

This chain uses TRBV4-1 with TRBJ1-1; D is possibly TRBD1 (5 bases). V gave up 3 bases and J gave up 4 bases, with 18 bases separating them. Germline V lookup: CDR1 MGHRA, CDR2 YSYEKL. CDR3 length: 16 amino acids. CDR3 nucleotides: TGCGCCAGCAGCCACGGGGCTTTAGTAAGGAGCACTGAAGCTTTCTTT. Encoded protein: CASSHGALVRSTEAFF.

Here the CDR3 reads CASSPDSSGLTDTQYF. CDR3 in DNA: TGTGCCAGCTCCCCGGATAGTAGCGGGCTCACAGATACGCAGTATTTT. The chain uses TRBV6-5 and TRBJ2-3, with 7 bases matching TRBD2. The CDR3 totals 16 residues. The germline gives CDR1 MNHEY, CDR2 SVGAGI. Trimming at V came to 8 bases and at J to 2 bases, leaving 13 bases not matched to a gene.

The rearrangement links TRBV20-1 to TRBJ2-3, with TRBD2 matching over 9 bases. Germline loops: CDR1 DFQATT, CDR2 SNEGSKA (reference sequence). The CDR3 is 15 residues long. J gave up 5 bases and V 0 bases, and 6 bases lay outside the gene matches. The CDR3 reads CSARDTSGRLDTQYF. CDR3 bases: TGCAGTGCTAGAGATACTAGCGGGCGACTAGATACGCAGTATTTT.

The V gene is TRBV7-8, the J gene TRBJ2-5; no definite D call. This CDR3 is 13 amino acids long. Germline V gives CDR1 SGHVS, CDR2 FQNEAQ. V was trimmed by 8 bases and J by 2 bases, leaving 12 bases between them. The CDR3 DNA sequence: TGTGCCAGCGATACTGACCAGCAAGAGACCCAGTACTTC. Amino acids: CASDTDQQETQYF.